The rows below give T cell receptor beta chains drawn from one sample of a study of blood T cells in healthy people across ages. TCRdb fed the 5' RACE reads into MiXCR, producing one record per CDR3 protein. The sample carries roughly 2 million distinct CDR3 sequences, roughly 49% recorded once. Input material: blood. The receptors originated from a woman aged 40-49 years in good health. Both conserved end residues are part of each CDR3. The order of the fields is clone size, D gene, V gene, J gene, CDR3 protein, CDR3 DNA. A D gene is named only where the DNA matches it firmly. Clone size is stated in some rows and not others, as once, few, many or a class when expanded.

>NA|TRBD1|TRBV2|TRBJ2-7
CASSPTTGTGSIQYF
TGTGCCAGCAGTCCTACCACCGGGACAGGGTCTATTCAGTACTTC
>NA|NA|TRBV6-6|TRBJ1-6
CASSMAFNSPLHF
TGTGCCAGCAGTATGGCTTTTAATTCACCCCTCCACTTT
>NA|TRBD2|TRBV27|TRBJ2-7
CASSRIAGLSSYEQYF
TGTGCCAGCAGTCGTATAGCGGGGTTGAGCTCCTACGAGCAGTACTTC
>NA|NA|TRBV12-3/TRBV12-4|TRBJ2-5
CASSLMATQSETQYF
TGTGCCAGCAGTTTAATGGCCACTCAGTCGGAGACCCAGTACTTC
>NA|TRBD1|TRBV12-3/TRBV12-4|TRBJ2-6
CASSFWTGTGANVLTF
TGTGCCAGCAGTTTCTGGACAGGGACTGGGGCCAACGTCCTGACTTTC
>NA|NA|TRBV5-1|TRBJ2-1
CASRPREDYYNEQFF
TGCGCCAGCAGACCGCGGGAAGATTACTACAATGAGCAGTTCTTC
>NA|NA|TRBV5-1|TRBJ1-5
CASSLDSYSQPQHF
TGCGCCAGCAGCTTGGACAGTTACAGCCAGCCCCAGCATTTT
>NA|TRBD2|TRBV5-1|TRBJ2-5
CASSLDISGGPRTQETQYF
TGCGCCAGCAGCTTGGATATTAGCGGGGGACCACGAACTCAAGAGACCCAGTACTTC
>NA|NA|TRBV20-1|TRBJ2-5
CSARTIETQYF
TGCAGTGCGCGTACTATAGAGACCCAGTACTTC
>NA|NA|TRBV5-1|TRBJ2-7
CASSLVWGSYNEQYF
TGCGCCAGCAGCTTGGTATGGGGCTCCTACAATGAGCAGTACTTC
>NA|NA|TRBV6-2/TRBV6-3|TRBJ1-2
CASSYSTQSDGYTF
TGTGCCAGCAGTTACTCGACACAGTCGGATGGCTACACCTTC
>NA|NA|TRBV7-7|TRBJ2-4
CASSRTGESIQYF
TGTGCTAGCTCTCGGACTGGCGAGAGCATTCAGTACTTC
>NA|TRBD1|TRBV13|TRBJ2-7
CASSLPGGSWEQYF
TGTGCCAGCAGCTTACCAGGGGGTTCTTGGGAGCAGTACTTC
>NA|NA|TRBV9|TRBJ2-7
CASSPQPLDLGGYEQYF
TGTGCCAGCAGCCCCCAGCCATTGGACCTTGGGGGTTACGAGCAGTACTTC
>NA|TRBD2|TRBV4-2|TRBJ2-3
CASSQTLAGGGVGTDTQYF
TGTGCCAGCAGCCAAACACTAGCGGGGGGCGGAGTTGGCACAGATACGCAGTATTTT
>NA|TRBD1|TRBV25-1|TRBJ1-5
CASSSGTGDSNQPQHF
TGTGCCAGCAGTTCCGGGACAGGGGATAGCAATCAGCCCCAGCATTTT
>NA|TRBD1|TRBV6-1|TRBJ2-1
CASVDRGHYNEQFF
TGTGCCAGCGTAGACAGGGGTCACTACAATGAGCAGTTCTTC
>NA|NA|TRBV29-1|TRBJ1-2
CSVEGPGYGYTF
TGCAGCGTTGAGGGCCCCGGCTATGGCTACACCTTC
>few|TRBD2|TRBV27|TRBJ2-5
CASSFGLAGGEETQYF
TGTGCCAGCAGTTTTGGACTAGCGGGAGGTGAGGAGACCCAGTACTTC
>NA|TRBD2|TRBV12-3/TRBV12-4|TRBJ2-3
CASSISGGGSADTQYF
TGTGCCAGTAGCATTAGCGGGGGTGGAAGCGCAGATACGCAGTATTTT
>NA|NA|TRBV4-3|TRBJ2-7
CASSQDTRNSYNEQYF
TGCGCCAGCAGCCAAGATACGCGTAACTCCTACAATGAGCAGTACTTC
>NA|NA|TRBV12-3/TRBV12-4|TRBJ2-5
CASSLTGRTQYF
TGTGCCAGCAGTTTGACAGGCCGGACCCAGTACTTC
>NA|NA|TRBV24-1|TRBJ1-4
CATSDRTENEKLFF
TGTGCCACCAGTGACCGGACGGAGAATGAAAAACTGTTTTTT
>few|TRBD2|TRBV28|TRBJ2-4
CASGWAGGTLKNIQYF
TGTGCCAGCGGTTGGGCCGGGGGGACCCTCAAAAACATTCAGTACTTC
>few|NA|TRBV5-6|TRBJ1-5
CASSLSAHQPQHF
TGTGCCAGCAGCTTGTCAGCTCATCAGCCCCAGCATTTT
>NA|NA|TRBV7-3|TRBJ2-3
CASSPEGATDTQYF
TGTGCCAGCAGCCCGGAGGGGGCGACAGATACGCAGTATTTT
>NA|NA|TRBV7-2|TRBJ2-7
CASSAHPTYEQYF
TGTGCCAGCAGCGCCCATCCAACCTACGAGCAGTACTTC
>NA|TRBD2|TRBV27|TRBJ2-1
CASSPNSGGAVNEQFF
TGTGCCAGCAGTCCCAATAGCGGGGGGGCAGTTAATGAGCAGTTCTTC
>NA|TRBD1|TRBV6-6|TRBJ1-1
CASSSPGQGTNSEAFF
TGTGCCAGCAGTTCTCCGGGACAGGGGACGAATAGTGAAGCTTTCTTT
>few|NA|TRBV29-1|TRBJ1-1
CSVERYEYTEAFF
TGCAGCGTTGAACGGTACGAGTACACTGAAGCTTTCTTT
>few|TRBD1|TRBV29-1|TRBJ1-2
CSVSLTGAYGYTF
TGCAGCGTTAGCCTTACAGGGGCCTATGGCTACACCTTC
>many|TRBD1|TRBV24-1|TRBJ2-1
CATSDPTGPQNEQFF
TGTGCCACCAGCGACCCGACAGGGCCCCAGAATGAGCAGTTCTTC
>few|TRBD2|TRBV6-2/TRBV6-3|TRBJ2-1
CASIPRGGGAENEQFF
TGTGCCAGCATCCCCCGGGGCGGGGGGGCAGAAAATGAGCAGTTCTTC
>NA|TRBD1|TRBV4-1|TRBJ1-2
CASSLNGQAPEGHTF
TGCGCCAGCAGCCTAAACGGACAGGCCCCCGAGGGCCACACCTTC
>NA|NA|TRBV15|TRBJ2-1
CATSRDGGFSYNEQFF
TGTGCCACCAGCAGAGATGGGGGTTTCTCCTACAATGAGCAGTTCTTC
>NA|NA|TRBV29-1|TRBJ2-1
CSVKVGAGNWDEQFF
TGCAGCGTTAAGGTAGGAGCGGGCAACTGGGATGAGCAGTTCTTC